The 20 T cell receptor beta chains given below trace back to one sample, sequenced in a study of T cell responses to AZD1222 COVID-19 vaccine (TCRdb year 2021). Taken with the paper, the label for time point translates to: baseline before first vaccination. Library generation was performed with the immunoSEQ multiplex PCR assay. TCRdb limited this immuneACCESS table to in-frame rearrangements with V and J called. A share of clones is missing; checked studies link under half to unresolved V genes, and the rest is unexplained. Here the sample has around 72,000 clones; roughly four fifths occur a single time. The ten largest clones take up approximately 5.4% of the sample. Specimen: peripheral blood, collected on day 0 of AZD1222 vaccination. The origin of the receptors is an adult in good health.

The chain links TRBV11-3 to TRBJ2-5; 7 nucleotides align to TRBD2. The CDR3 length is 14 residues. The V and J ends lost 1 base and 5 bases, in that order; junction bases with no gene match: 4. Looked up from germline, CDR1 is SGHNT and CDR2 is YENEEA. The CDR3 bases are TGTGCCAGCAGCTTAGGCAGGACTAGGGAGACCCAGTACTTC. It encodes CASSLGRTRETQYF.

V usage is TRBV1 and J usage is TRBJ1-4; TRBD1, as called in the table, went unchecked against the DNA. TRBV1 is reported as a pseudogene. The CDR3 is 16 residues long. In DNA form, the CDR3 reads TGCACCAGCAGCCAAGGCTCCGGGACAGCTGGGGGGAAACTGTTTTTT. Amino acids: CTSSQGSGTAGGKLFF.

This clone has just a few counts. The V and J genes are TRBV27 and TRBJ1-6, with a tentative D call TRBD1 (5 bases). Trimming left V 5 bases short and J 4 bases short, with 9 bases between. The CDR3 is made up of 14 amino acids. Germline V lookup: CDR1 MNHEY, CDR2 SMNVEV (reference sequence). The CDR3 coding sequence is TGTGCCAGCAGTCAAAGACAGTATAATTCACCCCTCCACTTT. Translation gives CASSQRQYNSPLHF.

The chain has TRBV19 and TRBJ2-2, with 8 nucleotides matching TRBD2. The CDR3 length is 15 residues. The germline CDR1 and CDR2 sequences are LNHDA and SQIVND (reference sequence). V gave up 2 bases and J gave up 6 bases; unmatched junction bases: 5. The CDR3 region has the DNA TGTGCCAGTAGTATAAAGACTAGCGTATCCGGGGAGCTGTTTTTT. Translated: CASSIKTSVSGELFF.

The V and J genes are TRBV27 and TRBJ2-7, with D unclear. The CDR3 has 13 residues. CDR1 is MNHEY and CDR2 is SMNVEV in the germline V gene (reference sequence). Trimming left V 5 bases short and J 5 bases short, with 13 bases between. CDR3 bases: TGTGCCAGCAGTCTCGGTAATTTCGACGAGCAGTACTTC. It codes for CASSLGNFDEQYF.

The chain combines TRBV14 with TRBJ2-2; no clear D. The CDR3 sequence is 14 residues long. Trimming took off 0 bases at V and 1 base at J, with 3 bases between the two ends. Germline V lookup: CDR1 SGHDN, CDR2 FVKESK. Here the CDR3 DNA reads TGTGCCAGCAGCCAAGAGAAGAACACCGGGGAGCTGTTTTTT. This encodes CASSQEKNTGELFF.

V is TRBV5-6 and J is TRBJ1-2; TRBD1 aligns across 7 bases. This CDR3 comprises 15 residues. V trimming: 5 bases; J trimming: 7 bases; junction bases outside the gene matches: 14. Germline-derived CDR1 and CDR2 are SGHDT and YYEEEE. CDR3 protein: CASSPQGTSYRGYTF. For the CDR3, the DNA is TGTGCCAGCAGTCCACAGGGGACCAGCTATCGTGGCTACACCTTC.

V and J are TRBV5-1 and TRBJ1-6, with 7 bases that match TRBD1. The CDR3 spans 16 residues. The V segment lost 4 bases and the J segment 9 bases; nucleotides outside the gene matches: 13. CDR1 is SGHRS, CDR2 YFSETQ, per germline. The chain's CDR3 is CASSTDRAEVGSPLHF. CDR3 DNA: TGCGCCAGCAGCACCGACAGGGCTGAAGTTGGTTCACCCCTCCACTTT.

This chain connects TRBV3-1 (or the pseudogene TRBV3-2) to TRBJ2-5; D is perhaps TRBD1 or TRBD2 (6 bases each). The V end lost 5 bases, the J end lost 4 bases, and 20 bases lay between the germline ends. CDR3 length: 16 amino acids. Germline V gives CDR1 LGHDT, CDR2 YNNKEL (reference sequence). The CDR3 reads CASSTGTSYNLETQYF. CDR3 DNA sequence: TGTGCCAGCAGCACAGGGACTTCATACAACTTAGAGACCCAGTACTTC.

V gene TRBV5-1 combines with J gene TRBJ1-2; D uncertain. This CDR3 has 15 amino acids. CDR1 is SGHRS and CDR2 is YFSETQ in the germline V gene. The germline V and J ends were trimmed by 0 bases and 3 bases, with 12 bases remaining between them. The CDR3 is CASSLALNRDYGYTF. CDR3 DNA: TGCGCCAGCAGCTTGGCCCTTAATCGGGACTATGGCTACACCTTC.

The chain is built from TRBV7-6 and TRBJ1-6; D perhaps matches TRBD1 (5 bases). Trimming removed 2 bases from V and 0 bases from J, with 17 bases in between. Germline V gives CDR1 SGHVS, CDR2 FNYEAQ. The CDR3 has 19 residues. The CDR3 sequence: CASSLNIGDGSSYNSPLHF. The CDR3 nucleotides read TGTGCCAGCAGCTTAAACATAGGGGACGGTAGCTCCTATAATTCACCCCTCCACTTT.

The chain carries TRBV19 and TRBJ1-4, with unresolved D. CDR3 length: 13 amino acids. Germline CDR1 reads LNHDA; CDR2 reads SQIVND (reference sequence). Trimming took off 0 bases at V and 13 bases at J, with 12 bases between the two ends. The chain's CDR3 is CASSIDKVLGLFF. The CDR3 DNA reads TGTGCCAGTAGTATAGATAAGGTTTTAGGACTGTTTTTT.

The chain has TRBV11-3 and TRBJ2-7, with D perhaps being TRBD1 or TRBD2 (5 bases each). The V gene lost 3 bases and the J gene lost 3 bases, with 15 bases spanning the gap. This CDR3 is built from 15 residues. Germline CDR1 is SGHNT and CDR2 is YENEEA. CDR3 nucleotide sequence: TGTGCCAGCAGCTTGGCCCGGGACGGATACTACGAGCAGTACTTC. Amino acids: CASSLARDGYYEQYF.

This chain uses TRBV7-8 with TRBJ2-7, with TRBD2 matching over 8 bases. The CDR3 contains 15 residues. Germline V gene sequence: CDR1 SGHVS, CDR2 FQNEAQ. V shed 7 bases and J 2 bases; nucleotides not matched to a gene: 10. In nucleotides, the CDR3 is TGTGCCAGCACCGCCGGGACTAGTAATACCTACGAGCAGTACTTC. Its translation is CASTAGTSNTYEQYF.

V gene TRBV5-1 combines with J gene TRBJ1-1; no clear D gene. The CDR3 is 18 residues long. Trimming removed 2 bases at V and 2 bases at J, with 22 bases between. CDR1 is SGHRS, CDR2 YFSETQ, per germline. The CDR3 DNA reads TGCGCCAGCAGCTTAGGACTCGGCAGACCGACCCCAAACACTGAAGCTTTCTTT. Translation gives CASSLGLGRPTPNTEAFF.

The CDR3: CASVRHRDTGTEAFF. The CDR3 DNA sequence: TGTGCCAGCGTTAGGCACAGAGACACGGGAACTGAAGCTTTCTTT. This rearrangement joins TRBV6-5 to TRBJ1-1, with D uncertain. CDR3 size: 15 residues. Germline assignment: CDR1 MNHEY and CDR2 SVGAGI. V was cut by 8 bases and J by 5 bases, with 21 bases left in between.

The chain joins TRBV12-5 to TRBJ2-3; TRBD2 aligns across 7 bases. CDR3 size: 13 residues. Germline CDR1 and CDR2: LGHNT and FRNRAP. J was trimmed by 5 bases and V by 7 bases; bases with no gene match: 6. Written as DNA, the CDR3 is TGTGCTAGTGTCCTATCGGGGGGAGATACGCAGTATTTT. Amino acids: CASVLSGGDTQYF. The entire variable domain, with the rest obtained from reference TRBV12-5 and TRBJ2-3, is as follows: DARVTQTPRHKVTEMGQEVTMRCQPILGHNTVFWYRQTMMQGLELLAYFRNRAPLDDSGMPKDRFSAEMPDATLATLKIQPSEPRDSAVYFCASVLSGGDTQYFGPGTRLTVL.

The CDR3 sequence: CASRETGGAYGYTF. In nucleotides, the CDR3 is TGTGCCAGCAGAGAAACCGGGGGGGCGTATGGCTACACCTTC. The chain is built from TRBV27 and TRBJ1-2; possible D gene TRBD1, 6 bases. The CDR3 totals 14 residues. V dropped 6 bases and J dropped 5 bases, with 16 bases sitting between them. Germline V gives CDR1 MNHEY, CDR2 SMNVEV (reference sequence).

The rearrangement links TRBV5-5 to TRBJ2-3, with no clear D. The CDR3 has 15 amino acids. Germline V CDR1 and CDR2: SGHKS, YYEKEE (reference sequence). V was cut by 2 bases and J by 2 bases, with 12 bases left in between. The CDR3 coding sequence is TGTGCCAGCAGCTTCGGACCACTACTCACAGATACGCAGTATTTT. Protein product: CASSFGPLLTDTQYF.

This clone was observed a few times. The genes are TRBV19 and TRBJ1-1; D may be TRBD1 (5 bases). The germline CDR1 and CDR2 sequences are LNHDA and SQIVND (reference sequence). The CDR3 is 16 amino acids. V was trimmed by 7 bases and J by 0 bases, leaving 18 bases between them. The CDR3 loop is CASTGLDSSLNTEAFF. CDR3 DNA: TGTGCCAGTACTGGATTAGACAGCTCCTTGAACACTGAAGCTTTCTTT.